These T cell receptor beta chains were read from a single sample in a study of CD8 T cells in ankylosing spondylitis. In TCRdb, the 5' RACE reads were re-called with MiXCR into one record per CDR3 protein. The sample contains a few hundred thousand distinct CDR3 sequences, 18% of which appear only once. The sequenced sample was blood, either unsorted or a sorted T cell fraction (not recorded which). The receptor set was obtained from a male donor with ankylosing spondylitis or in good health (not recorded which). CDR3s include the opening cysteine and the closing phenylalanine or tryptophan. D genes are given only for firm matches. Only part of the rows carry a size: once, few, many, or a class if the clone is expanded.

clone_size d_call j_call v_call cdr3_aa cdr3_nt
. . TRBJ1-5 TRBV6-2/TRBV6-3 CASSSGYGQPQHF TGTGCCAGCAGTTCAGGGTACGGTCAGCCCCAGCATTTT
. . TRBJ1-6 TRBV7-9 CASSLVQTNSPLHF TGTGCCAGCAGCTTAGTACAGACTAATTCACCCCTCCACTTT
. TRBD1 TRBJ1-6 TRBV4-1 CASTETGSNSPLHF TGCGCCAGCACTGAGACAGGGTCCAATTCACCCCTCCACTTT
few TRBD1 TRBJ2-7 TRBV28 CASWGTGLSYEQYF TGTGCCAGCTGGGGGACAGGCCTCTCCTACGAGCAGTACTTC
. TRBD2 TRBJ2-2 TRBV7-8 CASSQRVAGRTGELIF TGTGCCAGCAGCCAGCGGGTAGCGGGACGAACCGGGGAGCTGATTTTT
. TRBD1 TRBJ2-1 TRBV7-9 CASSPPGTGGGEQFF TGTGCCAGCAGCCCCCCCGGGACAGGGGGCGGTGAGCAGTTCTTC
few TRBD1 TRBJ2-5 TRBV29-1 CSGEQGYQETQYF TGCAGCGGTGAACAGGGGTACCAAGAGACCCAGTACTTC
. TRBD2 TRBJ2-1 TRBV7-6 CASSFQGTSNEQFF TGTGCCAGCAGCTTCCAAGGGACTAGCAATGAGCAGTTCTTC
many . TRBJ1-6 TRBV4-3 CASSQDRDRRANSPLHF TGCGCCAGCAGCCAAGATAGGGATCGGCGGGCAAATTCACCCCTCCACTTT
. . TRBJ1-1 TRBV6-5 CASSYPVVGKNTEAFF TGTGCCAGCAGTTACCCCGTTGTAGGGAAGAACACTGAAGCTTTCTTT
. . TRBJ2-7 TRBV28 CASSSTSPGALQPYEQYF TGTGCCAGCAGTTCAACTTCCCCGGGGGCCCTACAACCCTACGAGCAGTACTTC
few . TRBJ2-7 TRBV5-5 CASSLGRLEQYF TGTGCCAGCAGCTTGGGCCGGCTCGAGCAGTACTTC
few TRBD2 TRBJ2-3 TRBV20-1 CSVSGSLTDTQYF TGCAGTGTTAGCGGGAGCTTGACAGATACGCAGTATTTT
many . TRBJ2-4 TRBV7-2 CASSLGGAKNIQYF TGTGCCAGCAGCTTAGGAGGGGCCAAAAACATTCAGTACTTC
many . TRBJ2-7 TRBV6-6 CASSYSSYEQYF TGTGCCAGCAGTTACTCCTCCTACGAGCAGTACTTC
many TRBD1 TRBJ2-7 TRBV29-1 CSVSGTGSYEQYF TGCAGCGTTTCCGGGACAGGCTCCTACGAGCAGTACTTC
few . TRBJ2-3 TRBV10-3 CAVNLGDTQYF TGTGCCGTCAATTTGGGGGATACGCAGTATTTT
many . TRBJ1-1 TRBV5-1 CASSRNGAGEAFF TGCGCCAGCAGCCGAAATGGGGCGGGGGAAGCTTTCTTT
few . TRBJ2-2 TRBV3-1 CASSQAGTGELFF TGTGCCAGCAGCCAAGCAGGGACCGGGGAGCTGTTTTTT
. TRBD2 TRBJ2-3 TRBV10-3 CAISDRSGAEGRTDTQYF TGTGCCATCAGTGATCGAAGCGGGGCCGAAGGCCGCACAGATACGCAGTATTTT
. . TRBJ2-5 TRBV20-1 CSARRLTEGLETQYF TGCAGTGCTAGAAGATTGACGGAGGGCCTAGAGACCCAGTACTTC
many . TRBJ2-2 TRBV20-1 CSARDFEGPGELFF TGCAGTGCTAGAGATTTTGAGGGGCCCGGGGAGCTGTTTTTT
. . TRBJ2-1 TRBV19 CASSILPSNEQFF TGTGCCAGTAGTATTCTGCCGTCCAATGAGCAGTTCTTC
few . TRBJ2-1 TRBV4-3 CASSQDIAGYNEQFF TGCGCCAGCAGCCAAGATATCGCGGGTTACAATGAGCAGTTCTTC
. . TRBJ2-1 TRBV27 CASSLSTSYNEQFF TGTGCCAGCAGTTTATCAACTAGCTACAATGAGCAGTTCTTC
. TRBD1 TRBJ2-5 TRBV29-1 CSVEGGQLQETQYF TGCAGCGTTGAAGGGGGACAGCTCCAAGAGACCCAGTACTTC
. . TRBJ2-1 TRBV12-3/TRBV12-4 CASSPPGTPCNEQFF TGTGCCAGCAGTCCCCCCGGGACACCCTGCAATGAGCAGTTCTTC
. . TRBJ2-1 TRBV3-1 CASSYGQLSYNEQFF TGTGCCAGCAGCTATGGACAGCTGTCCTACAATGAGCAGTTCTTC
. TRBD2 TRBJ2-5 TRBV6-5 CASSLSPGGETQYF TGTGCCAGCAGTTTATCTCCGGGAGGAGAGACCCAGTACTTC
. TRBD2 TRBJ2-2 TRBV27 CASSLPLAGGPGELFF TGTGCCAGCAGTCTCCCACTAGCGGGAGGGCCCGGGGAGCTGTTTTTT
few TRBD1 TRBJ2-5 TRBV12-3/TRBV12-4 CASTSGTGVWTQYF TGTGCCAGCACCTCCGGGACAGGGGTATGGACCCAGTACTTC
many TRBD2 TRBJ2-1 TRBV29-1 CSVEGLAERRGNEQFF TGCAGCGTTGAAGGACTAGCGGAGCGCAGGGGCAATGAGCAGTTCTTC
few TRBD2 TRBJ2-7 TRBV4-1 CASSQLGLADYEQYF TGCGCCAGCAGCCAGCTGGGACTAGCGGATTACGAGCAGTACTTC
few . TRBJ2-1 TRBV11-3 CASTHGLNNEQFF TGTGCCAGCACTCACGGCCTGAACAATGAGCAGTTCTTC
. . TRBJ1-1 TRBV29-1 CSVTKLSTEAFF TGCAGCGTTACCAAACTGAGCACTGAAGCTTTCTTT
. TRBD2 TRBJ2-3 TRBV4-3 CASSQSSGFTSGSADTQYF TGCGCCAGCAGCCAATCTTCCGGATTTACTAGCGGGAGCGCAGATACGCAGTATTTT
few . TRBJ2-6 TRBV12-3/TRBV12-4 CASRIRGTFPGANVLTF TGTGCCAGCAGGATCAGGGGTACTTTTCCTGGGGCCAACGTCCTGACTTTC
. . TRBJ2-1 TRBV29-1 CSVDVLDYEQFF TGCAGCGTTGATGTACTAGACTATGAGCAGTTCTTC
few . TRBJ1-5 TRBV6-1 CASSPRGARDQPQHF TGTGCCAGCAGCCCCAGAGGGGCGAGGGATCAGCCCCAGCATTTT
few TRBD2 TRBJ2-3 TRBV20-1 CSARDSGAGGPLDTQYF TGCAGTGCTAGAGATTCGGGAGCGGGAGGGCCTTTGGATACGCAGTATTTT
few . TRBJ2-1 TRBV7-7 CASSETIWSYNEQFF TGTGCTAGCAGCGAAACTATATGGTCCTACAATGAGCAGTTCTTC
few . TRBJ2-7 TRBV27 CAIGTGYEQYF TGTGCCATCGGGACTGGATACGAGCAGTACTTC
. . TRBJ2-1 TRBV20-1 CSARDGGLSPSYNEQFF TGCAGTGCTAGAGATGGGGGACTGTCACCCTCCTACAATGAGCAGTTCTTC
many TRBD1 TRBJ2-2 TRBV6-4 CASSPGTENTGELFF TGTGCCAGCAGTCCCGGGACAGAGAACACCGGGGAGCTGTTTTTT
few TRBD1 TRBJ2-5 TRBV9 CASSGGQGAQETQYF TGTGCCAGCAGCGGGGGACAGGGGGCACAGGAGACCCAGTACTTC
many . TRBJ2-1 TRBV4-1 CASSQEASIYSYNEQFF TGCGCCAGCAGCCAGGAGGCAAGTATCTACTCCTACAATGAGCAGTTCTTC
. TRBD2 TRBJ2-7 TRBV5-6 CASSLVLAGVFYEQYF TGTGCCAGCAGCTTGGTACTAGCGGGAGTCTTTTACGAGCAGTACTTC
. . TRBJ2-1 TRBV9 CASSVARGRVNNEQFF TGTGCCAGCAGCGTAGCTAGGGGGAGGGTCAACAATGAGCAGTTCTTC
. TRBD2 TRBJ2-1 TRBV7-8 CASSLVSSGLYNEQFF TGTGCCAGCAGCTTAGTTTCTAGCGGCCTGTACAATGAGCAGTTCTTC
many . TRBJ2-7 TRBV27 CASSAGRTTYEQYF TGTGCCAGCAGTGCAGGGCGGACTACCTACGAGCAGTACTTC
few . TRBJ2-3 TRBV29-1 CSAVGGTDTQYF TGCAGCGCCGTCGGAGGAACAGATACGCAGTATTTT
few . TRBJ1-1 TRBV9 CASSVGLGAESEAFF TGTGCCAGCAGCGTAGGTCTTGGGGCGGAGTCTGAAGCTTTCTTT
. TRBD1 TRBJ2-5 TRBV6-2/TRBV6-3 CASLGQGRETQYF TGTGCCAGCTTGGGACAGGGACGGGAGACCCAGTACTTC
. TRBD1 TRBJ2-7 TRBV6-1 CASTPGTGGYEQYF TGTGCCAGCACTCCCGGGACAGGGGGCTACGAGCAGTACTTC
few . TRBJ2-2 TRBV21-1 CASSKVRGGLVTGELFF TGTGCCAGCAGCAAAGTCAGGGGGGGGCTCGTCACCGGGGAGCTGTTTTTT
. . TRBJ2-7 TRBV7-3 CASSRDLINEQYF TGTGCCAGCAGCCGGGACTTAATCAATGAGCAGTACTTC
many TRBD2 TRBJ2-1 TRBV3-1 CASSQDGTSGHNEQFF TGTGCCAGCAGCCAAGACGGGACTAGCGGACACAATGAGCAGTTCTTC
. . TRBJ2-5 TRBV12-3/TRBV12-4 CASSFTQETQYF TGTGCCAGCAGTTTCACTCAAGAGACCCAGTACTTC